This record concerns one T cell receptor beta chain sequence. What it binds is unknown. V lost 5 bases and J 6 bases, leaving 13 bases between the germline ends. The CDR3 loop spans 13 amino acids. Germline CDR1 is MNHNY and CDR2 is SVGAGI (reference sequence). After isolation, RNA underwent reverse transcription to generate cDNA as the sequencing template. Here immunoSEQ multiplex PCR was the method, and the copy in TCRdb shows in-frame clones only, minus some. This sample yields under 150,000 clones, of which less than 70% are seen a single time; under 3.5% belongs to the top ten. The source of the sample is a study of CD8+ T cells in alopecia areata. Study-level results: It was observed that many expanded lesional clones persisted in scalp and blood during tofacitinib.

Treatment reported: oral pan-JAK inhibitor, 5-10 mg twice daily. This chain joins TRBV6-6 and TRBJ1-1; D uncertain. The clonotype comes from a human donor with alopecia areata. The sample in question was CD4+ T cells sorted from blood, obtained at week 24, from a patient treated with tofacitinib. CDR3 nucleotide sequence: TGTGCCAGCAGTATACAGAATCCTTCTGAAGCTTTCTTT. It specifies CASSIQNPSEAFF.